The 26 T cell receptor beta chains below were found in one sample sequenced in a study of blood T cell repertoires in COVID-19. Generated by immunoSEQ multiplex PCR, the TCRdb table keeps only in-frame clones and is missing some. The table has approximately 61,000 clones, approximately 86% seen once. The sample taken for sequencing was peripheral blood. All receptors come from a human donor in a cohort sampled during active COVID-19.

CDR3 coding DNA: TGTGCCAGCAGTCTGGGCCGGGACAGGGGCGTGAGAAACACCATATATTTT. Its protein product is CASSLGRDRGVRNTIYF. The V call is TRBV28, the J call TRBJ1-3, with 10 bases lining up with TRBD1. Germline V lookup: CDR1 MDHEN, CDR2 SYDVKM. Germline trimming cut 5 bases from V and 5 bases from J; bases unmatched to any gene: 12. The CDR3 is made up of 17 amino acids.

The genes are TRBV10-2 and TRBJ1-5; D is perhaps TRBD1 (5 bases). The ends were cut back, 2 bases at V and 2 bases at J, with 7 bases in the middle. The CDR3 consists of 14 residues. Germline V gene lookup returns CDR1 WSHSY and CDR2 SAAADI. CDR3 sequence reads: CASSEGTRNQPQHF. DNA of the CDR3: TGCGCCAGCAGTGAGGGGACTCGCAATCAGCCCCAGCATTTT.

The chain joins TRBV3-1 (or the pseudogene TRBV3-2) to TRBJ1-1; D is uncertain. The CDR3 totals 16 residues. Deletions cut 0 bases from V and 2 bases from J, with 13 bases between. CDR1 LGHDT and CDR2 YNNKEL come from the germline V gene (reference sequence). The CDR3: CASSQDLGRLNTEAFF. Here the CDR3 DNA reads TGTGCCAGCAGCCAAGATCTTGGCAGACTTAACACTGAAGCTTTCTTT.

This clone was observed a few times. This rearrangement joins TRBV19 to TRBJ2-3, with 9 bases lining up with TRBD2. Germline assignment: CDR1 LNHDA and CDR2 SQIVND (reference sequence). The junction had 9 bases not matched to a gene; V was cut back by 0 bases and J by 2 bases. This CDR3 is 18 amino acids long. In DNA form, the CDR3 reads TGTGCCAGTAGTATAGACCGCCCCGGACTAGCGTTCACAGATACGCAGTATTTT. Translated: CASSIDRPGLAFTDTQYF.

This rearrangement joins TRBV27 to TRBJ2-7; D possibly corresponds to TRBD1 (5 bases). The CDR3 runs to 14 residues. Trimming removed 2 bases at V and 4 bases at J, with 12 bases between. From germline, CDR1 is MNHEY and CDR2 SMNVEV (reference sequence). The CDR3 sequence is CASSLREKGYEQYF. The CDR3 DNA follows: TGTGCCAGCAGTTTAAGAGAAAAGGGGTACGAGCAGTACTTC.

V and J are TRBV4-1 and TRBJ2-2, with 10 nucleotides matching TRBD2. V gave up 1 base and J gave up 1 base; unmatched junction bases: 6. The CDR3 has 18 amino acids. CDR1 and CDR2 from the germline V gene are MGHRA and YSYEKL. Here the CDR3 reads CASSQVGSSGRNTGELFF. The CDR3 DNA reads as TGCGCCAGCAGCCAAGTAGGGTCTAGCGGGAGGAACACCGGGGAGCTGTTTTTT.

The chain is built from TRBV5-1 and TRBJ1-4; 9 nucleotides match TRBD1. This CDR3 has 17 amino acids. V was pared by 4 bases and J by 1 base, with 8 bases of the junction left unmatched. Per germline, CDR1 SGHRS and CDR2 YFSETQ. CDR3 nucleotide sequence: TGCGCCAGCAGCACGGGACAGGGACGGGTAACTAATGAAAAACTGTTTTTT. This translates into CASSTGQGRVTNEKLFF.

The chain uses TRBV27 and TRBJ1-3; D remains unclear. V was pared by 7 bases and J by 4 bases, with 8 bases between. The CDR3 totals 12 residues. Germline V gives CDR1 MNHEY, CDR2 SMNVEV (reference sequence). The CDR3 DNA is TGTGCCAGCAACCCAACAGGAAACACCATATATTTT. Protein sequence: CASNPTGNTIYF.

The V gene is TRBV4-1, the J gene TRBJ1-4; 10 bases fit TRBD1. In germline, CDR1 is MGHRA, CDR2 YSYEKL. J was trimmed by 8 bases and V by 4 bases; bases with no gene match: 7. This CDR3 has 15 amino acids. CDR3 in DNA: TGCGCCAGCAGCCTCTCGGGGACAGGGGTCGAAAAACTGTTTTTT. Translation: CASSLSGTGVEKLFF.

This chain's CDR3 is CASSPFQGAGEKLFF. The CDR3 DNA follows: TGTGCCAGCTCACCCTTCCAGGGGGCGGGTGAAAAACTGTTTTTT. The rearrangement joins TRBV18 to TRBJ1-4, with 8 bases identical to TRBD1. V shed 3 bases, J shed 7 bases, and the junction held 7 bases outside the gene matches. The V gene's germline CDR1 is KGHSH and CDR2 LQKENI. This CDR3 region has 15 residues.

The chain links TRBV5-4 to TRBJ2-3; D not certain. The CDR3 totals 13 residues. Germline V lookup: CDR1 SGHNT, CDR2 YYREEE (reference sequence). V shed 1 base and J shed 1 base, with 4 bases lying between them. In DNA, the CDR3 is TGTGCCAGCAGCTTGTGGCGCACAGATACGCAGTATTTT. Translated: CASSLWRTDTQYF.

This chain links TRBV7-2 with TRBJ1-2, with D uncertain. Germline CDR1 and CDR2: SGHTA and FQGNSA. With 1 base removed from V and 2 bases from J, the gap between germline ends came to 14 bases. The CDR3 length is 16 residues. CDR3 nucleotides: TGTGCCAGCAGCTTAGGCCACAGTGGAACAAACTATGGCTACACCTTC. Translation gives CASSLGHSGTNYGYTF.

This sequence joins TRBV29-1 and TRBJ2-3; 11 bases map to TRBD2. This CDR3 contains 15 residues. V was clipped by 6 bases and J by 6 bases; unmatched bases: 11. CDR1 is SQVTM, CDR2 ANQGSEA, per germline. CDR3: CSVVTPSGRSDTQYF. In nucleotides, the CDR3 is TGCAGCGTGGTAACGCCTAGCGGGAGGTCGGATACGCAGTATTTT.

CDR3 sequence (DNA): TGCGCCAGCAGCCAGGCGGGGGGTACGAATCAGCCCCAGCATTTT. Encoded protein: CASSQAGGTNQPQHF. The gene calls are TRBV5-1 and TRBJ1-5; possibly TRBD1 for D (5 bases). The germline V and J ends were trimmed by 4 bases and 4 bases, with 15 bases remaining between them. The CDR3 sequence is 15 residues long. Germline CDR1 is SGHRS and CDR2 is YFSETQ.

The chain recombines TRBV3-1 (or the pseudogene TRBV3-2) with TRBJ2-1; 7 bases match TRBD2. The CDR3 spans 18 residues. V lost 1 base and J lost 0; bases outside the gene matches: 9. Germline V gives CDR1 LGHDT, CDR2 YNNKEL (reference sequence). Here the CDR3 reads CASSQAGAQRGSYNEQFF. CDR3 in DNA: TGTGCCAGCAGCCAAGCTGGGGCCCAGCGGGGCTCCTACAATGAGCAGTTCTTC.

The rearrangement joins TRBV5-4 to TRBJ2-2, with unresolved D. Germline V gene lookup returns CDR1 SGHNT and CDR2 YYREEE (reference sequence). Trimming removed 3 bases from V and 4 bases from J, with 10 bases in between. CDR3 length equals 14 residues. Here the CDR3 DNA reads TGTGCCAGCAGCTCCCAGGCCGTCACCGGGGAGCTGTTTTTT. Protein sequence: CASSSQAVTGELFF.

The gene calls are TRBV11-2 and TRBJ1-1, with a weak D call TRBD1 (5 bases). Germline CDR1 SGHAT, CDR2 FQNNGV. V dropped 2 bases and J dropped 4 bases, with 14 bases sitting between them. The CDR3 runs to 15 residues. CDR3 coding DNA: TGTGCCAGCAGCTTACGCCTCGGGGGGTCCACTGAAGCTTTCTTT. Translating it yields CASSLRLGGSTEAFF.

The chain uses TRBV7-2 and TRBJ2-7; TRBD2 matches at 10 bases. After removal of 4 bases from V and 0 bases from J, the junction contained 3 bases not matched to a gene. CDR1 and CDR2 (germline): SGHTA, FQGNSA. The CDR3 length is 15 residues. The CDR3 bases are TGTGCCAGCAGCTCTATAGCGGGGGGCTCCTACGAGCAGTACTTC. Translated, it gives CASSSIAGGSYEQYF.

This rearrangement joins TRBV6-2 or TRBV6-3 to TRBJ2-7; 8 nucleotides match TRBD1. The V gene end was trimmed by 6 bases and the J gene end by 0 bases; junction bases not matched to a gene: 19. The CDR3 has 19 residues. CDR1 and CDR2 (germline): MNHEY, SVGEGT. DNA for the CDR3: TGTGCCAGCAGCCGCTTACTCCCCTTGGACAGGGACAACTCCTACGAGCAGTACTTC. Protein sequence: CASSRLLPLDRDNSYEQYF.

The CDR3 bases are TGTGCCAGCAGCTTACGGGGATCGGCCTACGAGCAGTACTTC. It translates to CASSLRGSAYEQYF. The chain uses TRBV7-9 and TRBJ2-7; D might be TRBD2 (5 bases). CDR1 and CDR2 from the germline V gene are SEHNR and FQNEAQ (reference sequence). The V end was cut by 2 bases, the J end by 2 bases, with 10 bases between. This CDR3 is 14 amino acids long.

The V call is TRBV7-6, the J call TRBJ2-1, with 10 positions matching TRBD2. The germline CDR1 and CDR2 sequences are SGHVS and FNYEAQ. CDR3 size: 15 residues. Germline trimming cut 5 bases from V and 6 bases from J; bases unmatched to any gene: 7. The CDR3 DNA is TGTGCCAGCAGCCTCAGCGGGAGGGCCTTCAATGAGCAGTTCTTC. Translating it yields CASSLSGRAFNEQFF.

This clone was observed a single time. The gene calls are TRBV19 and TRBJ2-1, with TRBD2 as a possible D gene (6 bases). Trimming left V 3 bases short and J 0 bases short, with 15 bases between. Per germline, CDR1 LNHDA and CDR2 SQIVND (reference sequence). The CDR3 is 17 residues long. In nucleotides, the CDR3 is TGTGCCAGTAGTATTCGGGCGGGGTTGAGCTCCTACAATGAGCAGTTCTTC. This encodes CASSIRAGLSSYNEQFF.

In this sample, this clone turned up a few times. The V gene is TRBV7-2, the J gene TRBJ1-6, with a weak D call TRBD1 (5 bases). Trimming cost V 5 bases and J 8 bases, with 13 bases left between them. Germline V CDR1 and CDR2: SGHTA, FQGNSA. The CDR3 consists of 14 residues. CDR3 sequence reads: CASSRGVLDSPLHF. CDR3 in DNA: TGTGCCAGCAGCCGGGGGGTATTGGATTCACCCCTCCACTTT.

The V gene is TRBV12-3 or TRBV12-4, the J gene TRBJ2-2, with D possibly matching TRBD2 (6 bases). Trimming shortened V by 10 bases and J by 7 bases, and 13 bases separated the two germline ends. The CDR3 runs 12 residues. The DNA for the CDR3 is TGTGCCACAGGAGGGCCGGGCGGGGAGCTGTTTTTT. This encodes CATGGPGGELFF.

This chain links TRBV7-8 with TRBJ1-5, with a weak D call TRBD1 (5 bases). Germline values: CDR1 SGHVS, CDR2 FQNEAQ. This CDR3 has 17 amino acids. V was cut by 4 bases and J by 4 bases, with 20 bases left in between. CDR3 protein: CASSSAPAGLTNQPQHF. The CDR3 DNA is TGTGCCAGCAGCTCCGCCCCGGCGGGACTCACAAATCAGCCCCAGCATTTT. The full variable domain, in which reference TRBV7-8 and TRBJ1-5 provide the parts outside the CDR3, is GAGVSQSPRYKVAKRGQDVALRCDPISGHVSLFWYQQALGQGPEFLTYFQNEAQLDKSGLPSDRFFAERPEGSVSTLKIQRTQQEDSAVYLCASSSAPAGLTNQPQHFGDGTRLSIL.

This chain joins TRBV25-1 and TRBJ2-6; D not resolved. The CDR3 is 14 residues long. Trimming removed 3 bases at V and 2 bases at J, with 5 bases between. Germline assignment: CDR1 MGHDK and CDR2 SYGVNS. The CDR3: CASSDTAGANVLTF. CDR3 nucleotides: TGTGCCAGCAGTGATACAGCTGGGGCCAACGTCCTGACTTTC.